The sample holds a few counts of the clone carrying this T cell receptor beta chain. Its antigen is not known. The sample belongs to a study of beta chain features in type 1 diabetes. Study results and limitations: A moderate, significant TCRB CDR3 shortening appeared in type 1 diabetes across four CD4+ subsets.

Expressed TCRB transcripts were sequenced because the isolated RNA had all been reverse transcribed beforehand. Libraries were prepared by immunoSEQ multiplex PCR; TCRdb keeps only in-frame clonotypes and omits some of them. There are hundreds of thousands of clones in the sample; around 12% occur only once, and around 0.0099% lies in the top ten. The collection from each donor was one heparinised blood draw averaging around 100 mL. V was trimmed by 0 bases and J by 2 bases, leaving 17 bases between them. Germline values: CDR1 LGHNA, CDR2 YSLEER. This CDR3 has 17 amino acids. The rearrangement uses TRBV4-3 and TRBJ2-7, with D maybe TRBD1 (6 bases). The TCR comes from a woman between 18 and 30 years old with type 1 diabetes. Sequencing was done on a sample of naive CD4+ T cells from blood. The CDR3 bases are TGCGCCAGCAGCCAAGACTTTGCAGGGGCGGTTACCTACGAGCAGTACTTC. Translating gives CASSQDFAGAVTYEQYF.